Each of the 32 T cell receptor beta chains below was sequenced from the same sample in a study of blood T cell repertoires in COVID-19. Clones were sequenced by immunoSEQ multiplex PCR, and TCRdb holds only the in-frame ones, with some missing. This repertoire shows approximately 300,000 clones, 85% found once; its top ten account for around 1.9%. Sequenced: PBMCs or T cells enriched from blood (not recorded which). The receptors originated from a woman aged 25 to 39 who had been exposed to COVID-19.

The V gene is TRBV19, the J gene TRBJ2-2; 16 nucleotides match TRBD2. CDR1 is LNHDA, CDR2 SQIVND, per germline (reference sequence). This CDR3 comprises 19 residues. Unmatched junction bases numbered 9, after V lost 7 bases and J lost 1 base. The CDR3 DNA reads TGTGCCAGTATCCCTGTGGGACTAGCGGGGGGGGTGAACACCGGGGAGCTGTTTTTT. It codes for CASIPVGLAGGVNTGELFF.

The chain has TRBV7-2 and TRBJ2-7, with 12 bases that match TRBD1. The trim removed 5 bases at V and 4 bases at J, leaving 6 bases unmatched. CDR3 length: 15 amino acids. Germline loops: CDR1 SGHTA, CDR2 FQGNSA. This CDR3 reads CASSQGQGASYEQYF. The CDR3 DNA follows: TGTGCCAGCAGCCAGGGACAGGGGGCATCGTACGAGCAGTACTTC.

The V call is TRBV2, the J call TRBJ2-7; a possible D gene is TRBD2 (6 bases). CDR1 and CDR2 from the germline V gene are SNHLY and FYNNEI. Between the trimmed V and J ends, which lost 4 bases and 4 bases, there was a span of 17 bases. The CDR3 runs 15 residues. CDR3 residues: CASSGLPGAQYEQYF. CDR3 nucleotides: TGTGCCAGCAGTGGGTTACCGGGAGCTCAATACGAGCAGTACTTC. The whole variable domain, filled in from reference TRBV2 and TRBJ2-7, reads EPEVTQTPSHQVTQMGQEVILRCVPISNHLYFYWYRQILGQKVEFLVSFYNNEISEKSEIFDDQFSVERPDGSNFTLKIRSTKLEDSAMYFCASSGLPGAQYEQYFGPGTRLTVT.

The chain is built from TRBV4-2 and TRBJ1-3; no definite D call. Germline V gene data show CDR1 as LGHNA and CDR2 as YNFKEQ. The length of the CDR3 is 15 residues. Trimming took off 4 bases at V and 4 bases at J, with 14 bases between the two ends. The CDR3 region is CASSLIGSGGNTIYF. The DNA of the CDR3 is TGTGCCAGCAGCCTTATCGGGAGTGGGGGAAACACCATATATTTT.

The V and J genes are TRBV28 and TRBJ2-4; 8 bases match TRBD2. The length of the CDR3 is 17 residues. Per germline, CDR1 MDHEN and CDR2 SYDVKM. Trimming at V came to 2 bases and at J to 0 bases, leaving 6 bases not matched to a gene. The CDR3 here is CASSLAGGRPAKNIQYF. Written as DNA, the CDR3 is TGTGCCAGCAGTTTAGCGGGGGGCCGTCCAGCCAAAAACATTCAGTACTTC.

The CDR3 here is CASSSKTSADTQYF. The DNA of the CDR3 is TGTGCCAGCAGTTCCAAAACTAGTGCAGATACGCAGTATTTT. The chain links TRBV28 to TRBJ2-3, with D possibly matching TRBD2 (5 bases). This CDR3 has 14 amino acids. Germline-derived CDR1 and CDR2 are MDHEN and SYDVKM. V shed 4 bases and J shed 4 bases, with 12 bases lying between them. Full variable domain (missing parts from reference TRBV28 and TRBJ2-3): DVKVTQSSRYLVKRTGEKVFLECVQDMDHENMFWYRQDPGLGLRLIYFSYDVKMKEKGDIPEGYSVSREKKERFSLILESASTNQTSMYLCASSSKTSADTQYFGPGTRLTVL.

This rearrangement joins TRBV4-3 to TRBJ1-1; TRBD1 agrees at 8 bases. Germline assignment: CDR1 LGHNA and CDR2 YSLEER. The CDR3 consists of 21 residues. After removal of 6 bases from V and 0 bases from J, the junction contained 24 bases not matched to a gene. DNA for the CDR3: TGCGCCAGCAGTCACCCTCCTAACTTCAGGGGGCCGCGAGGGATGAACACTGAAGCTTTCTTT. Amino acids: CASSHPPNFRGPRGMNTEAFF.

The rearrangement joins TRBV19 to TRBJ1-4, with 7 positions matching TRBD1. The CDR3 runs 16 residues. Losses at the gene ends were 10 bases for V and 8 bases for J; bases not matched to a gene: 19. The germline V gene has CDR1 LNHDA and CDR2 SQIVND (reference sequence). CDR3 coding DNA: TGTGCCACTCGAACGGGGAGAGGGACAGATCTGGAAAAACTGTTTTTT. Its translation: CATRTGRGTDLEKLFF. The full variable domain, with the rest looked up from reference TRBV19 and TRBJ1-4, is DGGITQSPKYLFRKEGQNVTLSCEQNLNHDAMYWYRQDPGQGLRLIYYSQIVNDFQKGDIAEGYSVSREKKESFPLTVTSAQKNPTAFYLCATRTGRGTDLEKLFFGSGTQLSVL.

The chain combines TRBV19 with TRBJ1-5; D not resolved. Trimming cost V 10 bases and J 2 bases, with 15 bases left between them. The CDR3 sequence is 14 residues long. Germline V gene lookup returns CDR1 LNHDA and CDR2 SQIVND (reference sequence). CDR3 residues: CATTQYVGNQPQHF. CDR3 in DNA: TGTGCCACCACACAGTATGTCGGCAATCAGCCCCAGCATTTT.

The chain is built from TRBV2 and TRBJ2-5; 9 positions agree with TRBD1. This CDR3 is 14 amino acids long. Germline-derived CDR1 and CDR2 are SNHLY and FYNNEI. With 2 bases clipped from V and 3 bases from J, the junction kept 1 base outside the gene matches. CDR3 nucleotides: TGTGCCAGCAGTGAAAGGACAGGGGAAGAGACCCAGTACTTC. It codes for CASSERTGEETQYF. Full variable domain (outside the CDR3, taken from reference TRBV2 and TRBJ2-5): EPEVTQTPSHQVTQMGQEVILRCVPISNHLYFYWYRQILGQKVEFLVSFYNNEISEKSEIFDDQFSVERPDGSNFTLKIRSTKLEDSAMYFCASSERTGEETQYFGPGTRLLVL.

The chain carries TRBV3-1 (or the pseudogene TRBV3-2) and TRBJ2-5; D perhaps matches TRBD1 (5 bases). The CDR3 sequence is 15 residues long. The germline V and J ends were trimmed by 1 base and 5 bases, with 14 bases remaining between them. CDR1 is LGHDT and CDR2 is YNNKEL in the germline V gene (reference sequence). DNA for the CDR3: TGTGCCAGCAGCCAAGTCCCTGACAGAAAGGAGACCCAGTACTTC. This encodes CASSQVPDRKETQYF.

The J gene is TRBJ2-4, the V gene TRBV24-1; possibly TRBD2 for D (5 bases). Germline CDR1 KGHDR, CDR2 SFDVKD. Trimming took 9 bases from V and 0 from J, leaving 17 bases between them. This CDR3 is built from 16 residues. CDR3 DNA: TGTGCCACCCGGGCGGGCGGCCCTTTAGCCAAAAACATTCAGTACTTC. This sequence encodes CATRAGGPLAKNIQYF.

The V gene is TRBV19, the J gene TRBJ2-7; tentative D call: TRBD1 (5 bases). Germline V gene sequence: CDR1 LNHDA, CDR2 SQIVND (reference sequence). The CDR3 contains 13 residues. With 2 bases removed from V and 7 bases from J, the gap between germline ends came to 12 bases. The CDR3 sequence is CASSIQGMGEQYF. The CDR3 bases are TGTGCCAGTAGTATACAGGGAATGGGGGAGCAGTACTTC. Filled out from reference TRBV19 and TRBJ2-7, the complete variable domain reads DGGITQSPKYLFRKEGQNVTLSCEQNLNHDAMYWYRQDPGQGLRLIYYSQIVNDFQKGDIAEGYSVSREKKESFPLTVTSAQKNPTAFYLCASSIQGMGEQYFGPGTRLTVT.

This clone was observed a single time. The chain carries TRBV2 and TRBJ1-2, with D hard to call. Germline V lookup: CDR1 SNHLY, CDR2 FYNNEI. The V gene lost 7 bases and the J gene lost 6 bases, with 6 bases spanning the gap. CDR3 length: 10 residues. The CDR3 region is CASTLNGYTF. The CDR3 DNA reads TGTGCCAGCACTCTAAATGGCTACACCTTC.

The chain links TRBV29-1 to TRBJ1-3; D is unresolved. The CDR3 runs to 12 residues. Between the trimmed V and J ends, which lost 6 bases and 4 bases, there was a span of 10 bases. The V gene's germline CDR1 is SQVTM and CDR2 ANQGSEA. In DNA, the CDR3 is TGCAGCGTCTATCTCTCCGGAAACACCATATATTTT. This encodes CSVYLSGNTIYF.

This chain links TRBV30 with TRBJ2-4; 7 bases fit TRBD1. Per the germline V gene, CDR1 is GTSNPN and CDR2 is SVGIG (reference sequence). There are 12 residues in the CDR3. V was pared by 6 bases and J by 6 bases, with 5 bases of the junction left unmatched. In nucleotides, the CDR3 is TGTGCCTGTCAGGGGACAGCAAACATTCAGTACTTC. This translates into CACQGTANIQYF. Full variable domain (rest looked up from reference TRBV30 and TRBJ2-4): SQTIHQWPATLVQPVGSPLSLECTVEGTSNPNLYWYRQAAGRGLQLLFYSVGIGQISSEVPQNLSASRPQDRQFILSSKKLLLSDSGFYLCACQGTANIQYFGAGTRLSVL.

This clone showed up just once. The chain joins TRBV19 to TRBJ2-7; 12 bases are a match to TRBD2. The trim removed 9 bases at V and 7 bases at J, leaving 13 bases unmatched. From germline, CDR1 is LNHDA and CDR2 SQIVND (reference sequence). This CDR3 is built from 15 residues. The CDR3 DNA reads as TGTGCCAGCGCCCCGACTAGCGGGAGAATGAGGGAGCAGTACTTC. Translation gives CASAPTSGRMREQYF.

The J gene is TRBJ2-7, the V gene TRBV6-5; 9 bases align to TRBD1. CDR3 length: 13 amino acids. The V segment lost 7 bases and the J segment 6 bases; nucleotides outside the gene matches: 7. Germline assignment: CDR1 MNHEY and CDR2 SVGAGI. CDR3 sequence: CASTTGQGREQYF. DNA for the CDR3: TGTGCCAGCACCACGGGACAGGGTCGCGAGCAGTACTTC.

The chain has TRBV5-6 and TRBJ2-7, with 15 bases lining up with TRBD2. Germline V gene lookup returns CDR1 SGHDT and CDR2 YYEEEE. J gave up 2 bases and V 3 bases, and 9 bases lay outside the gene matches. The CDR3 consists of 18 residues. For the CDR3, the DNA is TGTGCCAGCAGCTCCACCGGACTAGCGGGAGGGCCTACCTACGAGCAGTACTTC. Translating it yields CASSSTGLAGGPTYEQYF.

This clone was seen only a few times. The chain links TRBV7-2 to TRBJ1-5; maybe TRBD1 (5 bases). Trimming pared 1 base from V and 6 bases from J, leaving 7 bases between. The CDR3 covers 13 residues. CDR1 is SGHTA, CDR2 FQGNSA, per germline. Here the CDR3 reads CASSLERGQPQHF. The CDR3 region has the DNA TGTGCCAGCAGCTTAGAAAGGGGTCAGCCCCAGCATTTT.

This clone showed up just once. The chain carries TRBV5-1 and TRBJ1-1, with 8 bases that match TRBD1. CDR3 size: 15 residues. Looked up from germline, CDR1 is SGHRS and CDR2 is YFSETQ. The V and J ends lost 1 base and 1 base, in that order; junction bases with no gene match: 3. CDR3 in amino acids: CASSLQGARNTEAFF. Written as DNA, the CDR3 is TGCGCCAGCAGCTTGCAGGGGGCAAGGAACACTGAAGCTTTCTTT. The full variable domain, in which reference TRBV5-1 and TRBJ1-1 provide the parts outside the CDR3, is KAGVTQTPRYLIKTRGQQVTLSCSPISGHRSVSWYQQTPGQGLQFLFEYFSETQRNKGNFPGRFSGRQFSNSRSEMNVSTLELGDSALYLCASSLQGARNTEAFFGQGTRLTVV.

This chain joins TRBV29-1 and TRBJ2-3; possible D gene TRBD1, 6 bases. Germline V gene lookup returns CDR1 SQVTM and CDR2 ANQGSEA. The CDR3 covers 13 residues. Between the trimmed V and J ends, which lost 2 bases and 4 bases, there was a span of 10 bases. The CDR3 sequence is CSVEQGLSDTQYF. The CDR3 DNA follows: TGCAGCGTTGAACAGGGGTTATCAGATACGCAGTATTTT.

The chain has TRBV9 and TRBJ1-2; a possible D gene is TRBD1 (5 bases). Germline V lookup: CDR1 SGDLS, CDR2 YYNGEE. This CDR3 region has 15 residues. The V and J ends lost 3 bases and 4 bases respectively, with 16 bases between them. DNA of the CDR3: TGTGCCAGCAGCGCTACAGGTAGCGGTACCTATGGCTACACCTTC. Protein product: CASSATGSGTYGYTF.

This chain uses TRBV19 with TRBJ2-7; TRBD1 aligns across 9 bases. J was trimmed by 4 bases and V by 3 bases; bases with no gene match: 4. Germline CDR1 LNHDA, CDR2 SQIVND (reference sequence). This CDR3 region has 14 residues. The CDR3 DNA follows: TGTGCCAGTAGTATCGCGACAGGGGGATACGAGCAGTACTTC. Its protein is CASSIATGGYEQYF.

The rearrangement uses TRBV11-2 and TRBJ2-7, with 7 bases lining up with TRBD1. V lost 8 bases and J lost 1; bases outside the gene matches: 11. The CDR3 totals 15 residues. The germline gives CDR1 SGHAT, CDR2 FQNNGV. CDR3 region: CASASGPGGSYEQYF. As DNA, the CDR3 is TGTGCCAGCGCCTCCGGTCCAGGGGGATCCTACGAGCAGTACTTC.

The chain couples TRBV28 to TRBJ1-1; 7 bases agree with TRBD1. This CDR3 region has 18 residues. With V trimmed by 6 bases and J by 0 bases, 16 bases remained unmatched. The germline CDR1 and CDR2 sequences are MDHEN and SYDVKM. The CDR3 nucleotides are TGTGCCAGCAGCCCAGACAGGGTAAGAATCGGGGTGAACACTGAAGCTTTCTTT. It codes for CASSPDRVRIGVNTEAFF.

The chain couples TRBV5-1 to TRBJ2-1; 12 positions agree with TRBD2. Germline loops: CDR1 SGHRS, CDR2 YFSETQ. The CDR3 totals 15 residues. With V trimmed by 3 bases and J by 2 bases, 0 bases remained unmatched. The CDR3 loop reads CASSWTSGAYNEQFF. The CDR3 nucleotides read TGCGCCAGCAGCTGGACTAGCGGGGCCTACAATGAGCAGTTCTTC.

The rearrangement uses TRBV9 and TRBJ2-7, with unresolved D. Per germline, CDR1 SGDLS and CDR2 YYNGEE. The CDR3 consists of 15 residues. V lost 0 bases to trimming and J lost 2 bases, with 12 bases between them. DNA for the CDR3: TGTGCCAGCAGCGTAGAGGCGGTTTTTGCCTACGAGCAGTACTTC. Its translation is CASSVEAVFAYEQYF.

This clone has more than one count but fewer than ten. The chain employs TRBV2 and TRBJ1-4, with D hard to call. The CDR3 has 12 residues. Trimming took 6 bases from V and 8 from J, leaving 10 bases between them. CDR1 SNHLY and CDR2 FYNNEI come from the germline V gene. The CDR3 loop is CASRERGEKLFF. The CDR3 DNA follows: TGTGCCAGCAGGGAACGAGGAGAAAAACTGTTTTTT.

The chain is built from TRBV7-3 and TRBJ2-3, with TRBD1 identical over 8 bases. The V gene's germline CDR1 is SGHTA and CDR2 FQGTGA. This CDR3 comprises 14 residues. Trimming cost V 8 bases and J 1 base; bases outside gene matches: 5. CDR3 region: CASGQGAGTDTQYF. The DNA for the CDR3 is TGTGCCAGCGGCCAGGGGGCTGGCACAGATACGCAGTATTTT.

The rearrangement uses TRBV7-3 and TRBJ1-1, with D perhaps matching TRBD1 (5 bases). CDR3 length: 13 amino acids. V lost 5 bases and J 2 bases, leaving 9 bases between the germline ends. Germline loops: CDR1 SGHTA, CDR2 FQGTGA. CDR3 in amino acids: CASSDSFNTEAFF. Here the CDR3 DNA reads TGTGCCAGCAGCGACAGCTTCAACACTGAAGCTTTCTTT. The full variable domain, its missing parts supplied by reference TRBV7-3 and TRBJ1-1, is GAGVSQTPSNKVTEKGKYVELRCDPISGHTALYWYRQSLGQGPEFLIYFQGTGAADDSGLPNDRFFAVRPEGSVSTLKIQRTERGDSAVYLCASSDSFNTEAFFGQGTRLTVV.

CDR3 sequence (DNA): TGTGCCAGCAGTTACCCCTCCGGACAGGGCGTTAGGACTGAAGCTTTCTTT. This codes for CASSYPSGQGVRTEAFF. This rearrangement joins TRBV6-2 or TRBV6-3 to TRBJ1-1; TRBD1 matches at 8 bases. J lost 5 bases, V lost 2 bases, and 13 bases had no gene match. Germline values: CDR1 MNHEY, CDR2 SVGEGT. The CDR3 is made up of 17 amino acids.